What follows are 19 T cell receptor beta chains derived from one specimen sequenced in a study of T-cell memory formation after mild COVID-19 (dated by TCRdb to about 2021). The library relied on 5' RACE. Sequencing used an Illumina NovaSeq 6000. TCRdb ran its own pipeline on the public reads, namely fastp trimming at Q25 and MiXCR clone calling, and kept in-frame beta chains. Rows with a matching CDR3 protein are joined into one entry that keeps the most common DNA and genes. The sample table lists over 500,000 distinct CDR3 sequences, roughly 17% of them with a count of one. The ten largest clones take up around 8.1% of the sample. The sequencing sample was made of PBMCs or a T cell subset sorted from them (not recorded which). These receptors all come from an adult woman who had mild COVID-19 (a few samples of this study predate the infection). The sample titles of this study are shuffled in the database, so cell type and time point are left out; the donor was told from shared clones.

The genes are TRBV29-1 and TRBJ2-7; TRBD1 aligns across 8 bases. The CDR3 has 13 residues. J was trimmed by 7 bases and V by 6 bases; bases with no gene match: 11. Germline V lookup: CDR1 SQVTM, CDR2 ANQGSEA. The CDR3 nucleotides read TGCAGCGTAGACGTCAGGGGGCAGGGGGAGCAGTACTTC. As protein: CSVDVRGQGEQYF.

The chain has TRBV10-3 and TRBJ2-7; D may be TRBD2 (6 bases). Germline lookup yields CDR1 ENHRY and CDR2 SYGVKD. V lost 0 bases and J 5 bases, leaving 14 bases between the germline ends. This CDR3 spans 15 amino acids. The CDR3 sequence: CAISESRRVSHEQYF. The CDR3 nucleotides read TGTGCCATCAGTGAGTCGAGGAGGGTTTCCCACGAGCAGTACTTC.

CDR3 sequence (DNA): TGTGCCAGTCTCGACAGGGAGTATGGCTACACCTTC. It yields the protein CASLDREYGYTF. The chain is built from TRBV19 and TRBJ1-2; the match to TRBD1 covers 7 bases. V lost 8 bases, J lost 5 bases, and 5 bases stayed unmatched. CDR3 length: 12 residues. CDR1 is LNHDA, CDR2 SQIVND, per germline (reference sequence).

In its sample, this clonotype was seen a few times. The chain combines TRBV27 with TRBJ2-7, with TRBD1 as a possible D gene (6 bases). The CDR3 runs to 14 residues. V lost 8 bases and J 6 bases, leaving 20 bases between the germline ends. Germline assignment: CDR1 MNHEY and CDR2 SMNVEV (reference sequence). In DNA, the CDR3 is TGTGCCAGCGGACAGTGGGGGAGCCCTGTCGAGCAGTACTTC. The encoded protein is CASGQWGSPVEQYF.

This clonotype appeared a single time. The chain links TRBV14 to TRBJ1-6; D might be TRBD1 (5 bases). Per the germline V gene, CDR1 is SGHDN and CDR2 is FVKESK. Between the trimmed V and J ends, which lost 1 base and 11 bases, there was a span of 9 bases. The CDR3 covers 13 residues. This chain's CDR3 is CASSQVPGTPLHF. The CDR3 DNA is TGTGCCAGCAGCCAAGTCCCAGGGACACCCCTCCACTTT.

V is TRBV20-1 and J is TRBJ2-7, with D maybe TRBD2 (6 bases). The CDR3 is 13 amino acids. V dropped 1 base and J dropped 5 bases, with 12 bases sitting between them. Germline V gene sequence: CDR1 DFQATT, CDR2 SNEGSKA (reference sequence). DNA of the CDR3: TGCAGTGCTAGAGGCGGGGACCGCCACGAGCAGTACTTC. This translates into CSARGGDRHEQYF.

V gene TRBV7-3 combines with J gene TRBJ2-3; unclear D gene. In germline, CDR1 is SGHTA, CDR2 FQGTGA. There are 14 residues in the CDR3. V was clipped by 5 bases and J by 3 bases, with 12 bases between them. In DNA form, the CDR3 reads TGTGCCAGCAGCCCCTCGGACGTAACAGATACGCAGTATTTT. This gives the protein CASSPSDVTDTQYF.

J is TRBJ2-1 and V is TRBV9; D is possibly TRBD1 or TRBD2 (5 bases each). V was clipped by 3 bases and J by 0 bases, with 13 bases between them. The CDR3 runs 16 residues. The V gene's germline CDR1 is SGDLS and CDR2 YYNGEE. DNA of the CDR3: TGTGCCAGCAGCGCAACCCCAGGGAGCTCCTACAATGAGCAGTTCTTC. Translation gives CASSATPGSSYNEQFF.

This clonotype was seen only a few times. V and J are TRBV11-2 and TRBJ2-7; D might be TRBD1 or TRBD2, each matching 5 bases. Germline V lookup: CDR1 SGHAT, CDR2 FQNNGV. V was pared by 0 bases and J by 0 bases, with 9 bases between. This CDR3 contains 15 residues. In DNA form, the CDR3 reads TGTGCCAGCAGCTTAGATTGGGGGAGCTCCTACGAGCAGTACTTC. This gives the protein CASSLDWGSSYEQYF.

The V call is TRBV6-6, the J call TRBJ1-6; D unresolved. In germline, CDR1 is MNHNY, CDR2 SVGAGI (reference sequence). V lost 6 bases and J lost 8, with 14 bases in between. There are 14 residues in the CDR3. For the CDR3, the DNA is TGTGCCAGCAGATCCGTAGGAGCGGATTCACCCCTCCACTTT. Protein: CASRSVGADSPLHF.

This clonotype was counted many times. Sequence at one end of the junction differs from germline and may be a read error. The V gene is TRBV12-3 or TRBV12-4, the J gene TRBJ2-1, with 10 bases that match TRBD2. This CDR3 has 14 residues. This CDR3 reads CASSWTSGNNEQFF. The CDR3 DNA reads as TGCGCCAGCAGCTGGACTAGCGGTAACAATGAGCAGTTCTTC.

This clonotype was observed a single time. This chain connects TRBV12-3 or TRBV12-4 to TRBJ1-5; 9 positions match TRBD1. This CDR3 region has 15 residues. Losses at the gene ends were 5 bases for V and 6 bases for J; bases not matched to a gene: 8. As DNA, the CDR3 is TGTGCCAGCAGTCTCCTCACAGGGGGCGGTCAGCCCCAGCATTTT. Its protein is CASSLLTGGGQPQHF.

V is TRBV27 and J is TRBJ2-1, with a possible D match to TRBD1 (5 bases). CDR1 is MNHEY and CDR2 is SMNVEV in the germline V gene (reference sequence). The CDR3 has 15 residues. V was pared by 5 bases and J by 6 bases, with 17 bases between. The CDR3 nucleotides are TGTGCCAGCAGTCCCTTTGGCTGGCAGGGCAATGAGCAGTTCTTC. It encodes CASSPFGWQGNEQFF.

This clonotype has just a few counts. The V gene is TRBV7-2, the J gene TRBJ2-5; D uncertain. Germline values: CDR1 SGHTA, CDR2 FQGNSA. The V gene lost 5 bases and the J gene lost 5 bases, with 15 bases spanning the gap. The CDR3 contains 14 residues. The CDR3 DNA reads TGTGCCAGCAGCGCCCCCCCCGGTGGGGAGACCCAGTACTTC. This sequence encodes CASSAPPGGETQYF.

This clonotype was detected only a few times. The chain combines TRBV18 with TRBJ1-5; D not resolved. The germline CDR1 and CDR2 sequences are KGHSH and LQKENI. Trimming left V 3 bases short and J 3 bases short, with 6 bases between. CDR3 length: 13 residues. This chain's CDR3 is CASSPALNQPQHF. CDR3 coding DNA: TGTGCCAGCTCACCGGCGCTCAATCAGCCCCAGCATTTT.

This chain connects TRBV5-6 to TRBJ1-1; weak D call: TRBD1 (5 bases). With 0 bases removed from V and 4 bases from J, the gap between germline ends came to 10 bases. The germline V gene has CDR1 SGHDT and CDR2 YYEEEE. The CDR3 spans 14 residues. The CDR3 here is CASSLERGGTEAFF. CDR3 DNA: TGTGCCAGCAGCTTGGAGCGGGGGGGCACTGAAGCTTTCTTT.

The chain carries TRBV7-8 and TRBJ1-3; 8 bases align to TRBD1. This CDR3 has 14 amino acids. Germline V lookup: CDR1 SGHVS, CDR2 FQNEAQ. Losses at the gene ends were 4 bases for V and 2 bases for J; bases not matched to a gene: 1. The CDR3 loop is CASSSTGAGNTIYF. CDR3 bases: TGTGCCAGCAGCTCGACAGGGGCTGGAAACACCATATATTTT.

The chain has TRBV30 and TRBJ1-2; D is unclear. The V end was cut by 8 bases, the J end by 4 bases, with 17 bases between. The CDR3 sequence is 13 residues long. Per the germline V gene, CDR1 is GTSNPN and CDR2 is SVGIG (reference sequence). CDR3 DNA: TGTGCCCTGGCGGCCGCGGCCCTCTATGGCTACACCTTC. The encoded protein is CALAAAALYGYTF.

V is TRBV4-1 and J is TRBJ2-1; D possibly corresponds to TRBD1 (6 bases). Trimming removed 4 bases from V and 3 bases from J, with 19 bases in between. This CDR3 has 17 residues. The germline V gene has CDR1 MGHRA and CDR2 YSYEKL. CDR3 DNA sequence: TGCGCCAGCAGCCGTTCTTGGACAGTTTCCCTCTACAATGAGCAGTTCTTC. This sequence encodes CASSRSWTVSLYNEQFF.